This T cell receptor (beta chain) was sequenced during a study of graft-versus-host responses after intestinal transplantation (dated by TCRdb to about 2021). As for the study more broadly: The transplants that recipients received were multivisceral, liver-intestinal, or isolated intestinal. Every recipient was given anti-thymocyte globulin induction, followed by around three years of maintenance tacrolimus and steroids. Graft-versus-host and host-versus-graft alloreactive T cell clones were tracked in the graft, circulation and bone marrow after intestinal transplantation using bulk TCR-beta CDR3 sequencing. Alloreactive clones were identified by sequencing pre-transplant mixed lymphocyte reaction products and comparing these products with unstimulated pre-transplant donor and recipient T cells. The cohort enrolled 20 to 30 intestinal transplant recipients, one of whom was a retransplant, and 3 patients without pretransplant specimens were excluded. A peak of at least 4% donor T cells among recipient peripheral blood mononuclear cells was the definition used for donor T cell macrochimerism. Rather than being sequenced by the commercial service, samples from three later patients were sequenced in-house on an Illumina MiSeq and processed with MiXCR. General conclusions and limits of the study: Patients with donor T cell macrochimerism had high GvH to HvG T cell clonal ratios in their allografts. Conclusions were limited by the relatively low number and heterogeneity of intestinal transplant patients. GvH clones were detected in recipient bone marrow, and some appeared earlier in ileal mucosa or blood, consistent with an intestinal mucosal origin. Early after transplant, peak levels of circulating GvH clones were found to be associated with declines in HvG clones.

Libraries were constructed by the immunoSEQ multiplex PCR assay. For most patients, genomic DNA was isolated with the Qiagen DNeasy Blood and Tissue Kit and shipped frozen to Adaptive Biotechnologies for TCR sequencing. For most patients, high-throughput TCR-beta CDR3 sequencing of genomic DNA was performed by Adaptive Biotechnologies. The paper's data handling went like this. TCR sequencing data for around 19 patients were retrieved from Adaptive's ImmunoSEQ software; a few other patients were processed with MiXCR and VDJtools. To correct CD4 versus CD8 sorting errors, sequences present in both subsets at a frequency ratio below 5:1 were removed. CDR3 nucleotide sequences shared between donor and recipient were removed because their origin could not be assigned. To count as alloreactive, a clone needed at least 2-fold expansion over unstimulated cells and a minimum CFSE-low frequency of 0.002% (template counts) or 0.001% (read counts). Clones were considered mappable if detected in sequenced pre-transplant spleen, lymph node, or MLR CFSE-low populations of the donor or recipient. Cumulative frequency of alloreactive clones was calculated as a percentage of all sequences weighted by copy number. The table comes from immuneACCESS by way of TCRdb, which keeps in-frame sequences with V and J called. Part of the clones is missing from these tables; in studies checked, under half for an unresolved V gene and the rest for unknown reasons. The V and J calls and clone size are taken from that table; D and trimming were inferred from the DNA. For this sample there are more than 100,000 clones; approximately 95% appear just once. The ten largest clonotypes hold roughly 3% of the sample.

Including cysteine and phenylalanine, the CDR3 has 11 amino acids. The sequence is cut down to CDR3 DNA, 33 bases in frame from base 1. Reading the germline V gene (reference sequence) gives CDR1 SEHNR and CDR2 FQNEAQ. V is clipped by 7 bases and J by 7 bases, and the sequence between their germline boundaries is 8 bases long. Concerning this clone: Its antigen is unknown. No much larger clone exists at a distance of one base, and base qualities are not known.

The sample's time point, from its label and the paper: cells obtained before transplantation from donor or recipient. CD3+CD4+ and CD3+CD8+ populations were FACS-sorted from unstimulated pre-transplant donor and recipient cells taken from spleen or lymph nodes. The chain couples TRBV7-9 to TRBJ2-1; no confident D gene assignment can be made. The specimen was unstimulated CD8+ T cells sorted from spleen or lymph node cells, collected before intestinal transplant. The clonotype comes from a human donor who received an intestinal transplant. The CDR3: CASTVGNEQFF. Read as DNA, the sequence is TGTGCCAGCACTGTGGGGAATGAGCAGTTCTTC.